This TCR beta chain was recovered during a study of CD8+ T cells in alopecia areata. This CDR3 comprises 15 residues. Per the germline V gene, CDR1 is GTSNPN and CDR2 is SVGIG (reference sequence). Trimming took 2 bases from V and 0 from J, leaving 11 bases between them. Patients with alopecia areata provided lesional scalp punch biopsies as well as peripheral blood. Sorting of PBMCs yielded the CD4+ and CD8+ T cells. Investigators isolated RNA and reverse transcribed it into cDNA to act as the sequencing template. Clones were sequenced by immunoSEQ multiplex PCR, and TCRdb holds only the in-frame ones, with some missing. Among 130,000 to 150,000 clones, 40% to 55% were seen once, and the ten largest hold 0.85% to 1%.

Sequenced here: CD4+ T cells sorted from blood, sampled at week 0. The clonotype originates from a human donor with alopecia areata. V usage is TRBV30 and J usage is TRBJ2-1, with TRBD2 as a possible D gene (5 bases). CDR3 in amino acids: CAWSYRGSSYNEQFF. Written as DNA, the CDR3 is TGTGCCTGGAGTTACAGAGGGAGCTCCTACAATGAGCAGTTCTTC.